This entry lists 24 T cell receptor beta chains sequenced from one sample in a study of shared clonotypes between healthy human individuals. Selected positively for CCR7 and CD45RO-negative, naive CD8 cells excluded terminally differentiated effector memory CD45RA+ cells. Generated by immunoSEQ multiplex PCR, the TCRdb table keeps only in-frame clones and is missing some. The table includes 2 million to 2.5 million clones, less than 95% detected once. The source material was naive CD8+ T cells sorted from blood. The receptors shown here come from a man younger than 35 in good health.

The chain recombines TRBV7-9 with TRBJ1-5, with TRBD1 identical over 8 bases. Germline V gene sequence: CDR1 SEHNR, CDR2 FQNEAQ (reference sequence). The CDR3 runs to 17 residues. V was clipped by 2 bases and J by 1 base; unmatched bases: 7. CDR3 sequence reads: CASSLSRTGLSNQPQHF. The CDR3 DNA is TGTGCCAGCAGCTTATCCCGGACAGGGTTGAGCAATCAGCCCCAGCATTTT. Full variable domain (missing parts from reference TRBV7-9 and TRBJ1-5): DTGVSQNPRHKITKRGQNVTFRCDPISEHNRLYWYRQTLGQGPEFLTYFQNEAQLEKSRLLSDRFSAERPKGSFSTLEIQRTEQGDSAMYLCASSLSRTGLSNQPQHFGDGTRLSIL.

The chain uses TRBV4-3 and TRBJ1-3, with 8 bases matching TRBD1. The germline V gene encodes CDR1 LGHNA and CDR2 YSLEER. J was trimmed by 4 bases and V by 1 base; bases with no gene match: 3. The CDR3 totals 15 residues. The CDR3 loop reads CASSQGQGLGNTIYF. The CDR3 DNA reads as TGCGCCAGCAGCCAAGGACAGGGGCTCGGAAACACCATATATTTT.

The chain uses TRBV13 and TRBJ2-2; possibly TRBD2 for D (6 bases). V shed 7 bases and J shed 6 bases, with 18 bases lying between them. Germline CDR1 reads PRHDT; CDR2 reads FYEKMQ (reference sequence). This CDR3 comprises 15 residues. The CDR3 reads CASTPGLQKAGELFF. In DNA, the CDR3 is TGTGCCAGCACCCCGGGACTCCAGAAAGCCGGGGAGCTGTTTTTT. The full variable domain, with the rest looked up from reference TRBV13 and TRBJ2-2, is AAGVIQSPRHLIKEKRETATLKCYPIPRHDTVYWYQQGPGQDPQFLISFYEKMQSDKGSIPDRFSAQQFSDYHSELNMSSLELGDSALYFCASTPGLQKAGELFFGEGSRLTVL.

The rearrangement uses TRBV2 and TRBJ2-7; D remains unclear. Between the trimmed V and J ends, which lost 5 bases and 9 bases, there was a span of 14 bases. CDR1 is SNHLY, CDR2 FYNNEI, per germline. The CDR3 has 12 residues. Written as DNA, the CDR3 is TGTGCCAGCAGTATTGGTTCCTGGAGGCAGTACTTC. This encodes CASSIGSWRQYF.

CDR3 in DNA: TGTGCCAGCTTTGGGACAGGGAATTTTGGCTACACCTTC. Protein product: CASFGTGNFGYTF. This rearrangement joins TRBV2 to TRBJ1-2; 9 positions match TRBD1. Germline V gene lookup returns CDR1 SNHLY and CDR2 FYNNEI. This CDR3 comprises 13 residues. The V gene end was trimmed by 8 bases and the J gene end by 7 bases; junction bases not matched to a gene: 8.

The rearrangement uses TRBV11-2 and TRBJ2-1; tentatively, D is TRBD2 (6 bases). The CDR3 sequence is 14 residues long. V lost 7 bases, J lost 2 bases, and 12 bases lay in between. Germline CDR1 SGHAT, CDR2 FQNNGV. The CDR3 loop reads CASKMAGPYNEQFF. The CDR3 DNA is TGTGCCAGCAAGATGGCGGGGCCCTACAATGAGCAGTTCTTC.

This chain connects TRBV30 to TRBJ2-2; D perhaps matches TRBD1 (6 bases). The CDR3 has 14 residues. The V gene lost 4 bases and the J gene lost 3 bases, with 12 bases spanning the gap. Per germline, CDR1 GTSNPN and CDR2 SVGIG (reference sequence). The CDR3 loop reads CAWTGVWDTGELFF. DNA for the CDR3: TGTGCCTGGACAGGGGTTTGGGACACCGGGGAGCTGTTTTTT.

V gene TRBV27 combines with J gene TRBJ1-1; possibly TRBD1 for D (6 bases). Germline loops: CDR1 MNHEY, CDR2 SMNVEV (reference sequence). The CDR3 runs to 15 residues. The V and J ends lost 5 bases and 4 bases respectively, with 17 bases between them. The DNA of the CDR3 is TGTGCCAGCAGTCCCTTCCAGGGGTGGGCCACTGAAGCTTTCTTT. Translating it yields CASSPFQGWATEAFF.

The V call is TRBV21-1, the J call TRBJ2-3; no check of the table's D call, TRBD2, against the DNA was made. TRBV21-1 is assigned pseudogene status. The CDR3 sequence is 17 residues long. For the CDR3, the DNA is TGTGCCAGCAGCAAAGAAAATAGCGGAACAAGCACAGATACGCAGTATTTT. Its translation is CASSKENSGTSTDTQYF.

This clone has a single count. The CDR3 DNA reads TGTGCCAGCAGCTTGGTCGAACAGGGGGCCCAGCCCCAGCATTTT. Translating it yields CASSLVEQGAQPQHF. The chain joins TRBV5-5 to TRBJ1-5; the match to TRBD1 covers 9 bases. This CDR3 comprises 15 residues. CDR1 is SGHKS, CDR2 YYEKEE, per germline (reference sequence). After removal of 0 bases from V and 7 bases from J, the junction contained 5 bases not matched to a gene.

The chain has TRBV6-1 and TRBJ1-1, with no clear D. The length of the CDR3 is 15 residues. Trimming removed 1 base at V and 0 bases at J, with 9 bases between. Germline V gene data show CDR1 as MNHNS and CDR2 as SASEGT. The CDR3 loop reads CASSEGAAVNTEAFF. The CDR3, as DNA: TGTGCCAGCAGTGAAGGCGCCGCGGTGAACACTGAAGCTTTCTTT.

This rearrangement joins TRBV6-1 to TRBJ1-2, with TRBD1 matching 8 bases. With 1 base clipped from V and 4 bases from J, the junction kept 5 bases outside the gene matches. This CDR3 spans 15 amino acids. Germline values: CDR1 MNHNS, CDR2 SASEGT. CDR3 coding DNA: TGTGCCAGCAGTGAAGGGACAGGGAGCGGCTATGGCTACACCTTC. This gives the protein CASSEGTGSGYGYTF.

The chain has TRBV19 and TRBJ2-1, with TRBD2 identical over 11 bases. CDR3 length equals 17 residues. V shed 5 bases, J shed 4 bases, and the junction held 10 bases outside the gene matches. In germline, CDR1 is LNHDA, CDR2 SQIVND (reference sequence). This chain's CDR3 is CASSSSGRPLFYNEQFF. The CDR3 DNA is TGTGCCAGTAGTTCTAGCGGGAGGCCCCTTTTTTACAATGAGCAGTTCTTC.

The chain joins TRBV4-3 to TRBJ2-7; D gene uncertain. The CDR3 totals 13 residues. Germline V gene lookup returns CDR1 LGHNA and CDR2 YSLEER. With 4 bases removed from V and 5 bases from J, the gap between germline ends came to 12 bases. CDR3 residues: CASSPLLGHEQYF. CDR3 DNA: TGCGCCAGCAGCCCCCTCCTCGGCCACGAGCAGTACTTC.

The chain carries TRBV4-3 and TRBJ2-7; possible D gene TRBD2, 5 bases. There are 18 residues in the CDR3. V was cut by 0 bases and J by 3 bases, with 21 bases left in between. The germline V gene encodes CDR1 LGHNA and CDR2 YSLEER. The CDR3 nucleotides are TGCGCCAGCAGCCAAGATCTTATAGAGAGGGAGTTAATCTACGAGCAGTACTTC. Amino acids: CASSQDLIERELIYEQYF.

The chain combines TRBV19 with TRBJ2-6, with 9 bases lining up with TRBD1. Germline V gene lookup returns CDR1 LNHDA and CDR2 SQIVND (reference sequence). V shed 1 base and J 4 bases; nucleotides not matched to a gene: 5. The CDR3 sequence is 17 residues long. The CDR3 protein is CASSIVGTGIGANVLTF. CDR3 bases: TGTGCCAGTAGTATAGTCGGGACAGGGATCGGGGCCAACGTCCTGACTTTC.

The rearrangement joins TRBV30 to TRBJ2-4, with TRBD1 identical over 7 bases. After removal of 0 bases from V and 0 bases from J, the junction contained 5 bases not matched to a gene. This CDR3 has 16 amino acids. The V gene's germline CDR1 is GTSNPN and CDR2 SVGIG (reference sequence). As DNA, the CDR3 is TGTGCCTGGAGTGTCCCGACAGGGATAGCCAAAAACATTCAGTACTTC. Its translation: CAWSVPTGIAKNIQYF.

CDR3: CASSLEGGLFTEAFF. For the CDR3, the DNA is TGTGCCAGCAGTTTAGAAGGGGGCCTGTTTACTGAAGCTTTCTTT. The V and J genes are TRBV27 and TRBJ1-1; 7 nucleotides line up with TRBD1. CDR1 is MNHEY, CDR2 SMNVEV, per germline (reference sequence). The CDR3 is 15 residues long. After removal of 2 bases from V and 5 bases from J, the junction contained 8 bases not matched to a gene.

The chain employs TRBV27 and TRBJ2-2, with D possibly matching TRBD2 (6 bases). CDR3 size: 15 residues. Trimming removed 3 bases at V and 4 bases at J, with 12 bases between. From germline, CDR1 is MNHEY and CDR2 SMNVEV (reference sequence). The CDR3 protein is CASSLAGSITGELFF. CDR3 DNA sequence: TGTGCCAGCAGTTTGGCGGGAAGCATCACCGGGGAGCTGTTTTTT.

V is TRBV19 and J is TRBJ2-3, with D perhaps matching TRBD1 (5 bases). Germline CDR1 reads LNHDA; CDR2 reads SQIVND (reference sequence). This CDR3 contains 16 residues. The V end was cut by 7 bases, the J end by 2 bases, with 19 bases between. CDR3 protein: CASMRTGYAFTDTQYF. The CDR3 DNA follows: TGTGCCAGTATGAGAACAGGTTACGCATTCACAGATACGCAGTATTTT.

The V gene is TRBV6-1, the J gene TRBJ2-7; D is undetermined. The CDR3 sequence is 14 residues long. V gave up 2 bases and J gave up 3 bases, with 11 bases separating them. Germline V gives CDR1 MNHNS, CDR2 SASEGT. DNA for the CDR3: TGTGCCAGCAGTGAACTAGGATTGTACTACGAGCAGTACTTC. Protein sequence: CASSELGLYYEQYF.

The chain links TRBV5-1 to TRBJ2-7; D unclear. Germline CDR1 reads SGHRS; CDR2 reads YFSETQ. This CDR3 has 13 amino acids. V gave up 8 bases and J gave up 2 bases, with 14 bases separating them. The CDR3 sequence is CASQDAVAYEQYF. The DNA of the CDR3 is TGCGCCAGTCAGGACGCAGTAGCCTACGAGCAGTACTTC.

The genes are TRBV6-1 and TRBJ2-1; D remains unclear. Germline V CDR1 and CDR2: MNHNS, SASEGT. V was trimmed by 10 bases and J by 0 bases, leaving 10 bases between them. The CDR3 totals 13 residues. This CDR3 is CATTSSSYNEQFF. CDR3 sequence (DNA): TGTGCCACTACCAGTAGCTCCTACAATGAGCAGTTCTTC.

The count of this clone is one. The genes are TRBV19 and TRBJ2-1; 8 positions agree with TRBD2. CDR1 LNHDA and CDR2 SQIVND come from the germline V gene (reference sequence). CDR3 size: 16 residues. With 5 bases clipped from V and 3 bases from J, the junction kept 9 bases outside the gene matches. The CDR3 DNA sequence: TGTGCCAGTAGTCTCCAGCTAGCGGGCGTCTACAATGAGCAGTTCTTC. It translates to CASSLQLAGVYNEQFF.